A selection of T cell receptor beta chains follows, all from one sample in a study of beta chain features in type 1 diabetes. Method: immunoSEQ multiplex PCR; TCRdb's copy keeps in-frame clones and lacks some. The sample has 390,000 or so clones, over 11% seen once. Sequenced material: naive CD4+ T cells from blood. Receptor source: a young man in good health. CDR3s include the opening cysteine and the closing phenylalanine or tryptophan. Fields, in order: J gene, V gene, clone size, D gene, CDR3 protein, CDR3 DNA. The D gene is left open where the match is weak. Clone size is not always given. Where it is, it says once, few, many or a class for expanded clones.

TRBJ1-2	TRBV5-4	-	-	CASSLIGRGEYGYTF	TGTGCCAGCAGCCTGATTGGCAGGGGAGAATATGGCTACACCTTC
TRBJ1-1	TRBV9	few	-	CASSVAREGNTEAFF	TGTGCCAGCAGCGTAGCTCGGGAGGGGAACACTGAAGCTTTCTTT
TRBJ1-2	TRBV20-1	few	-	CSVGARGYTF	TGCAGTGTGGGGGCTCGTGGCTACACCTTC
TRBJ2-5	TRBV4-1	-	-	CASSQAPLETQYF	TGCGCCAGCAGCCAAGCCCCTCTGGAGACCCAGTACTTC
TRBJ2-7	TRBV25-1	few	-	CASSEYGEQYF	TGTGCCAGCAGTGAATACGGTGAGCAGTACTTC
TRBJ1-2	TRBV7-9	few	-	CASSHSLGYTF	TGTGCCAGCAGCCACTCTTTAGGCTACACCTTC
TRBJ1-5	TRBV10-3	few	-	CAISTGHSNQPQHF	TGTGCCATCAGTACGGGACATAGCAATCAGCCCCAGCATTTT
TRBJ1-1	TRBV18	-	-	CASSPLEGLNTEAFF	TGTGCCAGCTCACCTCTTGAGGGTTTGAACACTGAAGCTTTCTTT
TRBJ2-3	TRBV18	few	-	CASSWGHTLGDTQYF	TGTGCCAGCTCTTGGGGACATACCCTTGGGGATACGCAGTATTTT
TRBJ2-5	TRBV5-4	-	TRBD2	CASTSAGLGQETQYF	TGTGCCAGCACCTCGGCCGGACTAGGGCAAGAGACCCAGTACTTC
TRBJ2-1	TRBV2	few	-	CASSEASVAKQFF	TGTGCCAGCAGTGAAGCAAGCGTAGCCAAGCAGTTCTTC
TRBJ2-1	TRBV15	-	TRBD2	CATSRSIREGNNEQFF	TGTGCCACCAGCAGATCCATACGGGAGGGGAACAATGAGCAGTTCTTC
TRBJ1-2	TRBV19	few	TRBD1	CASSITGAYGYTF	TGTGCCAGTAGTATAACAGGGGCTTATGGCTACACCTTC
TRBJ1-5	TRBV29-1	few	-	CSVGQGGSQPQHF	TGCAGCGTTGGTCAGGGAGGGAGTCAGCCCCAGCATTTT
TRBJ2-1	TRBV20-1	-	TRBD1	CSASQGHEQFF	TGCAGTGCATCACAGGGGCATGAGCAGTTCTTC
TRBJ2-3	TRBV6-5	-	TRBD1	CASSWTGSDTQYF	TGTGCCAGCAGTTGGACAGGGTCAGATACGCAGTATTTT
TRBJ1-5	TRBV7-2	-	-	CASSLAAGGNQPQHF	TGTGCCAGCAGCTTAGCGGCAGGGGGCAATCAGCCCCAGCATTTT
TRBJ1-4	TRBV15	-	-	CATSKARGKLFF	TGTGCCACCAGCAAAGCCCGGGGAAAACTGTTTTTT
TRBJ2-1	TRBV7-2	few	-	CASRSGLHNEQFF	TGTGCCAGCAGATCGGGACTCCACAATGAGCAGTTCTTC
TRBJ2-4	TRBV7-6	-	TRBD2	CASSPFGTSLTKNIQYF	TGTGCCAGCAGCCCCTTCGGGACTAGCTTAACCAAAAACATTCAGTACTTC
TRBJ1-1	TRBV7-2	few	-	CASSSRTVNTEAFF	TGTGCCAGCAGCTCCAGGACAGTGAACACTGAAGCTTTCTTT
TRBJ2-3	TRBV7-2	-	TRBD2	CASSSSGSTDTQYF	TGTGCCAGCAGCTCTAGCGGGAGCACAGATACGCAGTATTTT
TRBJ1-5	TRBV7-8	-	-	CASSLEAQNQPQHF	TGTGCCAGCAGCTTAGAGGCACAGAATCAGCCCCAGCATTTT
TRBJ2-3	TRBV19	few	-	CASSTGTDTQYF	TGTGCCAGTAGTACGGGCACAGATACGCAGTATTTT
TRBJ2-1	TRBV27	few	-	CASSFALRNEQFF	TGTGCCAGCAGTTTCGCGTTGAGGAATGAGCAGTTCTTC
TRBJ1-1	TRBV7-2	-	-	CASSLGIGEAFF	TGTGCCAGCAGCTTGGGAATCGGTGAAGCTTTCTTT
TRBJ1-2	TRBV25-1	-	TRBD1	CASSEGTGRYGYTF	TGTGCCAGCAGTGAAGGGACAGGGCGTTATGGCTACACCTTC
TRBJ2-7	TRBV5-1	-	TRBD1	CASSYTRDRGWEQYF	TGCGCCAGCAGTTACACGCGGGACAGGGGATGGGAGCAGTACTTC
TRBJ2-5	TRBV15	-	-	CATSPTLGTQYF	TGTGCCACCAGCCCAACCTTGGGAACCCAGTACTTC
TRBJ1-4	TRBV2	-	TRBD1	CASCDRGVGEKLFF	TGTGCCAGCTGCGACAGGGGAGTGGGTGAAAAACTGTTTTTT
TRBJ2-2	TRBV4-3	few	-	CASRGFSNTGELFF	TGCGCCAGCAGGGGCTTCTCCAACACCGGGGAGCTGTTTTTT
TRBJ2-1	TRBV14	few	TRBD1	CASSQDGTGGARQFF	TGTGCCAGCAGCCAGGACGGGACAGGGGGCGCGCGGCAGTTCTTC
TRBJ1-2	TRBV30	few	-	CAWSVRARGFYTF	TGTGCCTGGAGTGTACGGGCCAGGGGATTCTACACCTTC
TRBJ1-2	TRBV6-1	-	-	CASRLSTDYGYTF	TGTGCCAGCAGATTATCCACCGACTATGGCTACACCTTC
TRBJ2-1	TRBV7-6	-	-	CASSSLLSSYNEQFF	TGTGCCAGCAGCTCCCTGTTGAGCTCCTACAATGAGCAGTTCTTC
TRBJ2-1	TRBV5-1	few	TRBD2	CASSLRGGRANEQFF	TGCGCCAGCAGCTTGCGCGGCGGGAGGGCAAATGAGCAGTTCTTC
TRBJ2-3	TRBV7-9	few	-	CASSSHQVRDTQYF	TGTGCCAGCAGCTCCCACCAAGTTAGAGATACGCAGTATTTT
TRBJ1-4	TRBV5-6	-	-	CASSPLGGRNEKLFF	TGTGCCAGCAGCCCGTTGGGGGGCAGGAATGAAAAACTGTTTTTT
TRBJ2-2	TRBV19	-	-	CASSIAGELFF	TGTGCCAGTAGTATAGCCGGGGAGCTGTTTTTT
TRBJ1-6	TRBV7-9	few	-	CASSPEFSPLHF	TGTGCCAGCAGCCCTGAGTTTTCACCCCTCCACTTT
TRBJ2-2	TRBV5-6	-	-	CASSTGLNTGELFF	TGTGCCAGCAGCACGGGGCTGAACACCGGGGAGCTGTTTTTT
TRBJ2-5	TRBV9	-	-	CASSVELARETQYF	TGTGCCAGCAGCGTAGAACTAGCTCGGGAGACCCAGTACTTC
TRBJ2-3	TRBV20-1	-	-	CSARQGTQYF	TGCAGTGCTAGACAGGGGACGCAGTATTTT
TRBJ1-2	TRBV18	few	TRBD1	CASSPEPTGPYGYTF	TGTGCCAGCTCACCCGAGCCGACAGGGCCTTATGGCTACACCTTC
TRBJ2-1	TRBV12-5	-	-	CASGLPTRVNYNEQFF	TGTGCTAGTGGTTTGCCCACCCGGGTAAATTACAATGAGCAGTTCTTC
TRBJ2-3	TRBV7-6	few	-	CASSLGRTDTQYF	TGTGCCAGCAGCTTAGGCCGGACAGATACGCAGTATTTT
TRBJ2-5	TRBV4-3	few	-	CASSHRRDSRETQYF	TGCGCCAGCAGCCACCGCAGGGATTCACGAGAGACCCAGTACTTC
TRBJ2-5	TRBV15	few	TRBD2	CATRRGYQETQYF	TGTGCCACCAGGCGGGGGTACCAAGAGACCCAGTACTTC
TRBJ2-7	TRBV5-4	few	TRBD1	CASSFRGRGAEQYF	TGTGCCAGCAGCTTCAGGGGGCGCGGAGCTGAGCAGTACTTC
TRBJ2-5	TRBV20-1	-	-	CSASVSETQYF	TGCAGTGCTAGTGTTTCGGAGACCCAGTACTTC
TRBJ2-1	TRBV5-1	-	TRBD2	CASSEGAGRSSYNEQFF	TGCGCCAGCAGTGAGGGAGCGGGACGGAGCTCCTACAATGAGCAGTTCTTC
TRBJ1-1	TRBV9	-	-	CASQEGPAYTEAFF	TGTGCCAGCCAGGAGGGTCCAGCCTACACTGAAGCTTTCTTT
TRBJ2-7	TRBV18	few	-	CASSRQETGEQYF	TGTGCCAGCTCACGACAGGAAACAGGCGAGCAGTACTTC
TRBJ1-2	TRBV25-1	-	-	CASSESFWKGGYGYTF	TGTGCCAGCAGTGAGTCTTTTTGGAAAGGCGGCTATGGCTACACCTTC
TRBJ1-2	TRBV9	-	-	CASVGVNYGYTF	TGTGCCAGCGTGGGGGTTAACTATGGCTACACCTTC